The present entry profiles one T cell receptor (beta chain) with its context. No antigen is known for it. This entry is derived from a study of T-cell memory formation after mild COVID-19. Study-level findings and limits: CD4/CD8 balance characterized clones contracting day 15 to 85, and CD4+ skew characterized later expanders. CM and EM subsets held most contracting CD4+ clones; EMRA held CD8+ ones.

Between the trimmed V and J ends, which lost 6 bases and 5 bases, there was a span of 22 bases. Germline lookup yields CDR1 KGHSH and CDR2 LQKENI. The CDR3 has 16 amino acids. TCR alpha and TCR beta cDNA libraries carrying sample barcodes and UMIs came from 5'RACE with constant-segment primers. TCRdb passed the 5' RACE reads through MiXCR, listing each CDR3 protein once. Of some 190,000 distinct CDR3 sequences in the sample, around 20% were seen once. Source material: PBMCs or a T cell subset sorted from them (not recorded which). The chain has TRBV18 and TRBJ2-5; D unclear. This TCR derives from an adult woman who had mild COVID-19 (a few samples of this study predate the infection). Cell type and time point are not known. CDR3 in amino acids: CASSRFPGYQRETQYF. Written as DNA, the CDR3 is TGTGCCAGCTCCCGGTTCCCAGGTTATCAGCGCGAGACCCAGTACTTC.